The rows below give T cell receptor beta chains drawn from one sample of a study of blood T cell repertoires in COVID-19. TCRdb keeps only in-frame clones here, not all; method: immunoSEQ multiplex PCR. The table includes around 41,000 clones, about 90% detected once. Sequences were obtained from peripheral blood. The receptors shown here come from a woman aged 25 to 39 in a cohort sampled during active COVID-19. Both conserved end residues are part of each CDR3. Fields, in order: V gene, J gene, clone size, D gene, CDR3 DNA, CDR3 protein. D genes are given only for firm matches. A row's size may be missing; if present it is once, few, many or a size class.

v_call: TRBV5-6
j_call: TRBJ2-2
clone_size: few
d_call: NA
cdr3_nt: TGTGCCAGCAGCTTTTTAGCGAGGCCCACCGGGGAGCTGTTTTTT
cdr3_aa: CASSFLARPTGELFF

v_call: TRBV18
j_call: TRBJ2-7
clone_size: NA
d_call: NA
cdr3_nt: TGTGCCAGCTCACAGCAAGAAGAGTACGAGCAGTACTTC
cdr3_aa: CASSQQEEYEQYF

v_call: TRBV15
j_call: TRBJ2-5
clone_size: NA
d_call: NA
cdr3_nt: TGTGCCACCAGCAGAGAGCGGAATCAAGAGACCCAGTACTTC
cdr3_aa: CATSRERNQETQYF

v_call: TRBV9
j_call: TRBJ2-4
clone_size: NA
d_call: TRBD1
cdr3_nt: TGTGCCAGCAGCGTACGGCAGGGGGACATTCAGTACTTC
cdr3_aa: CASSVRQGDIQYF

v_call: TRBV29-1
j_call: TRBJ2-3
clone_size: NA
d_call: TRBD2
cdr3_nt: TGCAGCGTCGTCGGGACTAGCGGGATTGCAGATACGCAGTATTTT
cdr3_aa: CSVVGTSGIADTQYF

v_call: TRBV5-5
j_call: TRBJ1-1
clone_size: NA
d_call: NA
cdr3_nt: TGTGCCAGCAGCTCCCGACAGGCGTTGAGGACTGAAGCTTTCTTT
cdr3_aa: CASSSRQALRTEAFF

v_call: TRBV2
j_call: TRBJ2-2
clone_size: NA
d_call: NA
cdr3_nt: TGTGCCAGCGGGAGGTTTGGCGGGGAGCTGTTTTTT
cdr3_aa: CASGRFGGELFF

v_call: TRBV19
j_call: TRBJ2-3
clone_size: NA
d_call: TRBD1
cdr3_nt: TGTGCCAGTAGACAGGGGTGGAAAAGCACAGATACGCAGTATTTT
cdr3_aa: CASRQGWKSTDTQYF

v_call: TRBV28
j_call: TRBJ2-3
clone_size: NA
d_call: TRBD1
cdr3_nt: TGTGCCAGCAGATCCACAGGGGGGGATACGCAGTATTTT
cdr3_aa: CASRSTGGDTQYF

v_call: TRBV11-2
j_call: TRBJ1-2
clone_size: NA
d_call: NA
cdr3_nt: TGTGCCAGCAGCTTAGGACTTCAGTCCCTCTATGGCTACACCTTC
cdr3_aa: CASSLGLQSLYGYTF

v_call: TRBV10-3
j_call: TRBJ2-7
clone_size: NA
d_call: TRBD1
cdr3_nt: TGTGCCATCAGTTTCGGGACAGGGGTCTACGAGCAGTACTTC
cdr3_aa: CAISFGTGVYEQYF

v_call: TRBV19
j_call: TRBJ1-1
clone_size: NA
d_call: NA
cdr3_nt: TGTGCCAGTAGTATAGAGTGGACAGCCATGAACACTGAAGCTTTCTTT
cdr3_aa: CASSIEWTAMNTEAFF

v_call: TRBV3-1/TRBV3-2
j_call: TRBJ2-7
clone_size: NA
d_call: NA
cdr3_nt: TGTGCCAGCAGCCCGGACAGCCGTTCCTACGAGCAGTACTTC
cdr3_aa: CASSPDSRSYEQYF

v_call: TRBV18
j_call: TRBJ1-1
clone_size: NA
d_call: TRBD1
cdr3_nt: TGTGCCAGCTCACCACGACAGGGAGGCACTGAAGCTTTCTTT
cdr3_aa: CASSPRQGGTEAFF

v_call: TRBV28
j_call: TRBJ2-2
clone_size: NA
d_call: TRBD1
cdr3_nt: TGTGCCAGCACCAGGACAGGGGAGGACACCGGGGAGCTGTTTTTT
cdr3_aa: CASTRTGEDTGELFF

v_call: TRBV6-2/TRBV6-3
j_call: TRBJ2-4
clone_size: NA
d_call: TRBD2
cdr3_nt: TGTGCCAGCAGTGGGGGACTAGCGGGAGACGCCAAAAACATTCAGTACTTC
cdr3_aa: CASSGGLAGDAKNIQYF

v_call: TRBV14
j_call: TRBJ1-4
clone_size: NA
d_call: NA
cdr3_nt: TGTGCCAGCAGCCAAGTCACGGCGGGGGAAAAACTGTTTTTT
cdr3_aa: CASSQVTAGEKLFF

v_call: TRBV5-1
j_call: TRBJ1-2
clone_size: NA
d_call: NA
cdr3_nt: TGCGCCAGCAGCTTGGGTCAAGACTCTGGCTACACCTTC
cdr3_aa: CASSLGQDSGYTF

v_call: TRBV28
j_call: TRBJ2-3
clone_size: NA
d_call: TRBD2
cdr3_nt: TGTGCCAGCAGTTCAAGCGGGGAAAGCACAGATACGCAGTATTTT
cdr3_aa: CASSSSGESTDTQYF

v_call: TRBV12-3/TRBV12-4
j_call: TRBJ2-5
clone_size: NA
d_call: NA
cdr3_nt: TGTGCCAGCAGTTTTCTCGGGACCCAGTACTTC
cdr3_aa: CASSFLGTQYF

v_call: TRBV2
j_call: TRBJ2-5
clone_size: NA
d_call: TRBD1
cdr3_nt: TGTGCCAGCAGTACCGTGGGACAGAGACAAGAGACCCAGTACTTC
cdr3_aa: CASSTVGQRQETQYF

v_call: TRBV30
j_call: TRBJ2-7
clone_size: NA
d_call: TRBD2
cdr3_nt: TGTGCCTGGAGTGTAAACACCGCGGGGGGGCAGTACTTC
cdr3_aa: CAWSVNTAGGQYF

v_call: TRBV7-3
j_call: TRBJ2-3
clone_size: NA
d_call: NA
cdr3_nt: TGTGCCAGCAGCTGGCAGGGTTTTAGCACAGATACGCAGTATTTT
cdr3_aa: CASSWQGFSTDTQYF

v_call: TRBV7-3
j_call: TRBJ2-3
clone_size: NA
d_call: NA
cdr3_nt: TGTGCCAGCAGCTCAAACACAGATACGCAGTATTTT
cdr3_aa: CASSSNTDTQYF

v_call: TRBV5-6
j_call: TRBJ2-7
clone_size: NA
d_call: NA
cdr3_nt: TGTGCCAGCAGCTTGGGGCCCGGGCAGGGTGGCTACGAGCAGTACTTC
cdr3_aa: CASSLGPGQGGYEQYF

v_call: TRBV7-2
j_call: TRBJ2-7
clone_size: few
d_call: NA
cdr3_nt: TGTGCCAGCAGCTTATCATTTCCGGGGGACGAGCAGTACTTC
cdr3_aa: CASSLSFPGDEQYF

v_call: TRBV7-3
j_call: TRBJ2-3
clone_size: NA
d_call: NA
cdr3_nt: TGTGCCAGCAGCGCCTACCAAGATACGCAGTATTTT
cdr3_aa: CASSAYQDTQYF

v_call: TRBV24-1
j_call: TRBJ2-3
clone_size: once
d_call: NA
cdr3_nt: TGTGCCACCTCAAAGGGGTATAGCGGTAGCACAGATACGCAGTATTTT
cdr3_aa: CATSKGYSGSTDTQYF

v_call: TRBV14
j_call: TRBJ1-2
clone_size: NA
d_call: TRBD1
cdr3_nt: TGTGCCAGCAGCCAGCTGACAGGGGGTTATGGCTACACCTTC
cdr3_aa: CASSQLTGGYGYTF

v_call: TRBV7-3
j_call: TRBJ2-1
clone_size: NA
d_call: NA
cdr3_nt: TGTGCCAGCAGCACCTCGGGGGCCTACAATGAGCAGTTCTTC
cdr3_aa: CASSTSGAYNEQFF

v_call: TRBV30
j_call: TRBJ2-1
clone_size: NA
d_call: TRBD2
cdr3_nt: TGTGCCTGGAGTGTAATAGCGGGAGAGTTCTTC
cdr3_aa: CAWSVIAGEFF

v_call: TRBV6-5
j_call: TRBJ1-6
clone_size: once
d_call: NA
cdr3_nt: TGTGCCAGCAGTTACACGGACAGTTATAATTCACCCCTCCACTTT
cdr3_aa: CASSYTDSYNSPLHF

v_call: TRBV11-3
j_call: TRBJ2-1
clone_size: NA
d_call: NA
cdr3_nt: TGTGCCAGCAGCCGCATACTAGCCCAGAAGTATGAGCAGTTCTTC
cdr3_aa: CASSRILAQKYEQFF

v_call: TRBV19
j_call: TRBJ2-1
clone_size: NA
d_call: TRBD2
cdr3_nt: TGTGCCAGTAGTCTAGCGGGAGGGCCGAATGAGCAGTTCTTC
cdr3_aa: CASSLAGGPNEQFF

v_call: TRBV9
j_call: TRBJ2-7
clone_size: NA
d_call: TRBD2
cdr3_nt: TGTGCCAGCAGCCCCCGACTAGCGGGAGGGTACGAGCAGTACTTC
cdr3_aa: CASSPRLAGGYEQYF

v_call: TRBV13
j_call: TRBJ2-7
clone_size: NA
d_call: TRBD2
cdr3_nt: TGTGCCAGCAGCTTAGGCGCGGGGGGGCGCCGACTATACGAGCAGTACTTC
cdr3_aa: CASSLGAGGRRLYEQYF

v_call: TRBV11-3
j_call: TRBJ2-4
clone_size: NA
d_call: TRBD2
cdr3_nt: TGTGCCAGCAGCTTAGGTTCGACTAGCGGGAGTATCGGTAACTTC
cdr3_aa: CASSLGSTSGSIGNF

v_call: TRBV9
j_call: TRBJ2-1
clone_size: NA
d_call: NA
cdr3_nt: TGTGCCAGCAGCGTAGCTCCAATCACAGACAATGAGCAGTTCTTC
cdr3_aa: CASSVAPITDNEQFF

v_call: TRBV18
j_call: TRBJ2-5
clone_size: NA
d_call: TRBD1
cdr3_nt: TGTGCCAGCTCAAGGATGGACAGGGTAGGAGAGACCCAGTACTTC
cdr3_aa: CASSRMDRVGETQYF

v_call: TRBV21-1
j_call: TRBJ2-7
clone_size: NA
d_call: NA
cdr3_nt: TGTGCCAGCATCGGGACACCTCGATCCTACGAGCAGTACTTC
cdr3_aa: CASIGTPRSYEQYF

v_call: TRBV19
j_call: TRBJ2-2
clone_size: NA
d_call: NA
cdr3_nt: TGTGCCAGTAGTATAGATGCGTTGAGGGGAGGACTTTTGAGGAACACCGGGGAGCTGTTTTTT
cdr3_aa: CASSIDALRGGLLRNTGELFF

v_call: TRBV19
j_call: TRBJ2-1
clone_size: NA
d_call: NA
cdr3_nt: TGTGCCAGTAGTATGATAGCCTACAATGAGCAGTTCTTC
cdr3_aa: CASSMIAYNEQFF

v_call: TRBV5-6
j_call: TRBJ2-7
clone_size: NA
d_call: TRBD1
cdr3_nt: TGTGCCAGCAGCTGGCAGGGGGCGAGTAATCACGAGCAGTACTTC
cdr3_aa: CASSWQGASNHEQYF

v_call: TRBV19
j_call: TRBJ1-5
clone_size: NA
d_call: TRBD1
cdr3_nt: TGTGCCAGTACCATAGGGGCAGGGGGGTCTATGAATCAGCCCCAGCATTTT
cdr3_aa: CASTIGAGGSMNQPQHF

v_call: TRBV14
j_call: TRBJ2-5
clone_size: NA
d_call: NA
cdr3_nt: TGTGCCAGCAGCCAAGCTAGAGAGACCCAGTACTTC
cdr3_aa: CASSQARETQYF

v_call: TRBV19
j_call: TRBJ1-1
clone_size: NA
d_call: NA
cdr3_nt: TGTGCCAGTAGTATAGTTGGGCGGAACACTGAAGCTTTCTTT
cdr3_aa: CASSIVGRNTEAFF

v_call: TRBV30
j_call: TRBJ2-5
clone_size: NA
d_call: TRBD2
cdr3_nt: TGTGCCTGGGGGGGACTAGCGGAGACCCAGTACTTC
cdr3_aa: CAWGGLAETQYF

v_call: TRBV18
j_call: TRBJ2-5
clone_size: once
d_call: NA
cdr3_nt: TGTGCCAGCTCACCAATGGGGCCGGAGACCCAGTACTTC
cdr3_aa: CASSPMGPETQYF

v_call: TRBV24-1
j_call: TRBJ2-2
clone_size: NA
d_call: NA
cdr3_nt: TGTGCCACCCGTGCCAGGAACACCGGGGAGCTGTTTTTT
cdr3_aa: CATRARNTGELFF

v_call: TRBV12-3/TRBV12-4
j_call: TRBJ1-1
clone_size: NA
d_call: NA
cdr3_nt: TGTGCCAGCAGCAACGGGATTGAAGCTTTCTTT
cdr3_aa: CASSNGIEAFF

v_call: TRBV4-1
j_call: TRBJ2-7
clone_size: NA
d_call: NA
cdr3_nt: TGCGCCAGCAGCCACTTAGGGGCCTACGAGCAGTACTTC
cdr3_aa: CASSHLGAYEQYF

v_call: TRBV6-5
j_call: TRBJ1-5
clone_size: NA
d_call: NA
cdr3_nt: TGTGCCAGCAGTAAGGGGCAGGGTCATCAGCCCCAGCATTTT
cdr3_aa: CASSKGQGHQPQHF

v_call: TRBV19
j_call: TRBJ2-1
clone_size: once
d_call: NA
cdr3_nt: TGTGCCAGCCTAGGGGACGGGGGGCCGCGAAATGAGCAGTTCTTC
cdr3_aa: CASLGDGGPRNEQFF

v_call: TRBV2
j_call: TRBJ2-2
clone_size: NA
d_call: TRBD2
cdr3_nt: TGTGCCAGCAGTAAACTAGCGGGAGGACAGTACACCGGGGAGCTGTTTTTT
cdr3_aa: CASSKLAGGQYTGELFF

v_call: TRBV18
j_call: TRBJ2-7
clone_size: NA
d_call: TRBD2
cdr3_nt: TGTGCCAGCTCCAGAAGGTTAGCTAGCGGGAGTTCCACATCCTACGAGCAGTACTTC
cdr3_aa: CASSRRLASGSSTSYEQYF

v_call: TRBV2
j_call: TRBJ2-4
clone_size: NA
d_call: TRBD2
cdr3_nt: TGTGCCAGCAGCGTCACTAGCGGGAGGGCCGGGGTAGCCAAAAACATTCAGTACTTC
cdr3_aa: CASSVTSGRAGVAKNIQYF

v_call: TRBV5-1
j_call: TRBJ2-5
clone_size: NA
d_call: TRBD2
cdr3_nt: TGCGCCAGCAGCTTCTCCAGCGGGAGGGCGCAGGAGACCCAGTACTTC
cdr3_aa: CASSFSSGRAQETQYF

v_call: TRBV7-2
j_call: TRBJ2-7
clone_size: NA
d_call: NA
cdr3_nt: TGTGCCAGCAGCTTCAGTTCCGAGCAGTACTTC
cdr3_aa: CASSFSSEQYF

v_call: TRBV7-2
j_call: TRBJ2-2
clone_size: NA
d_call: NA
cdr3_nt: TGTGCCAGCAGCTTGGACTTCAACACCGGGGAGCTGTTTTTT
cdr3_aa: CASSLDFNTGELFF

v_call: TRBV11-2
j_call: TRBJ2-2
clone_size: NA
d_call: NA
cdr3_nt: TGTGCCAGCAGGTCTAGCGCGGGCACCGGGGAGCTGTTTTTT
cdr3_aa: CASRSSAGTGELFF